Listed here are 9 T cell receptor beta chains from one sample, sequenced in a study of CXCR3-negative and CXCR3-positive naive CD8 T cells. 5' RACE that incorporated UMI labels was used to prepare the TRB cDNA libraries. With the 5' RACE reads reprocessed, TCRdb shows one record per CDR3 protein and no DNA. This sample's table has 70,000 to 95,000 distinct CDR3 sequences. The sequencing sample was made of naive CXCR3- CD8+ T cells from blood. Sample subset: CD45RO-CCR7+CD27+CD95- naive CD8+ T cells lacking CXCR3 (TNR3-). The origin of the receptors is a human donor in good health. Some clones in this sample may be carry-over from other donors' samples.

This rearrangement joins TRBV10-3 to TRBJ2-7. The CDR3 has 11 residues. CDR1 and CDR2 (germline): ENHRY, SYGVKD. The CDR3 protein is CAISDTYEQYF.

The gene calls are TRBV10-3 and TRBJ2-7; the D call of TRBD1 rests on TCRdb alone, since no DNA is present to check it. CDR3 length: 18 amino acids. Germline V lookup: CDR1 ENHRY, CDR2 SYGVKD. Here the CDR3 reads CAISARGINTLGVREQYF.

The chain couples TRBV28 to TRBJ2-1. Germline V gene lookup returns CDR1 MDHEN and CDR2 SYDVKM. This CDR3 is built from 16 residues. CDR3 protein: CASSLSPLVRYNEQFF.

The CDR3 here is CASGSSGPQETQYF. This rearrangement joins TRBV28 to TRBJ2-5; no DNA is available, so the TRBD1 call from TCRdb remains unchecked. The CDR3 totals 14 residues. Germline assignment: CDR1 MDHEN and CDR2 SYDVKM.

This chain joins TRBV4-2 and TRBJ2-1; TCRdb's assignment of TRBD2 cannot be checked, as there is no DNA. This CDR3 has 15 residues. The germline gives CDR1 LGHNA, CDR2 YNFKEQ. The CDR3 region is CASSLRAGKNNEQFF.

The chain links TRBV29-1 to TRBJ2-1; TCRdb's D call, TRBD1, is unchecked because there is no DNA. Germline values: CDR1 SQVTM, CDR2 ANQGSEA. The CDR3 has 11 amino acids. The CDR3 sequence is CSVEADREQFF.

The chain couples TRBV20-1 to TRBJ2-3. There are 13 residues in the CDR3. Germline V gene lookup returns CDR1 DFQATT and CDR2 SNEGSKA (reference sequence). The CDR3 sequence is CSARDRSTDTQYF.

The chain couples TRBV5-1 to TRBJ1-3. CDR1 is SGHRS and CDR2 is YFSETQ in the germline V gene. The CDR3 is 14 amino acids. The CDR3 reads CASSVGQTGNTIYF.

V usage is TRBV5-1 and J usage is TRBJ2-5; without DNA, the TCRdb call of TRBD2 cannot be checked. Germline CDR1 SGHRS, CDR2 YFSETQ. This CDR3 contains 16 residues. This chain's CDR3 is CASSTSQGLNGETQYF.